A single T cell receptor beta chain is shown here with its context. Its antigen remains unknown. These data originate in a study of human T cells and chemical hapten exposure. Study background: Patches with 0.01% DPC went on the upper back, and the tests were read at 6 days. Broader study findings: Significantly more large CDR3 similarity clusters were formed by expanded TCRs than by controls.

This sample's time point: pre-sensitization, week 0. Noted treatment: therapeutic diphenylcyclopropenone sensitization with weekly scalp DPC. Donation of samples came from alopecia patients who were 18 to 70 years old and suitable for DPC. MiXCR, run by TCRdb on the RACE reads, gives a single entry per CDR3 protein. Among roughly 260,000 distinct CDR3 sequences listed, about 9.4% were seen once. Trimming shortened V by 5 bases and J by 4 bases, and 17 bases separated the two germline ends. CDR3 size: 15 residues. CDR1 MNHEY and CDR2 SVGAGI come from the germline V gene. Sequences were derived from whole blood, sampled in connection with sensitization to the hapten diphenylcyclopropenone (DPC). This chain uses TRBV6-5 with TRBJ1-1; a weak D match, TRBD1 (6 bases). The clonotype comes from a woman between 35 and 50 years old with alopecia areata. Some clones in this sample may be carry-over from other donors' samples. The DNA of the CDR3 is TGTGCCAGCAGTCATAGGACAGAAAGGGCCACTGAAGCTTTCTTT. This encodes CASSHRTERATEAFF.